Many counts were recorded for the clone carrying this T cell receptor beta chain. Its antigen is still unknown. 5'RACE primed from the constant segment yielded TCR alpha and TCR beta cDNA libraries bearing sample barcodes and UMIs. One entry per CDR3 protein results from TCRdb running MiXCR on the 5' RACE reads. Of roughly 35,000 distinct CDR3 sequences listed, 7.7% are singletons. The sample belongs to a study of T-cell memory formation after mild COVID-19. This CDR3 is built from 15 residues. V shed 5 bases and J shed 0 bases, with 10 bases lying between them. The V gene's germline CDR1 is MNHEY and CDR2 SMNVEV (reference sequence). Study-wide results and caveats: The SARS-CoV-2 specificity of second-wave clones reaching peak at day 37 remained unverified. Clones contracting day 15 to 85 were balanced CD4/CD8; later expanders leaned CD4+.

The sequence was collected from a man younger than 30 who had mild COVID-19 (a few samples of this study predate the infection). Cell type and time point are not known. V is TRBV27 and J is TRBJ2-2; D perhaps matches TRBD2 (6 bases). Sequenced: PBMCs or a T cell subset sorted from them (not recorded which). Written as DNA, the CDR3 is TGTGCCAGCAGTCGACTAGGATCGAACACCGGGGAGCTGTTTTTT. Its protein product is CASSRLGSNTGELFF.